The clone carrying this TCR beta chain has only one observation. V was shortened by 5 bases and J by 2 bases, with 9 bases between the two germline ends. The CDR3 totals 13 residues. Germline CDR1 SEHNR, CDR2 FQNEAQ (reference sequence). These data belong to a study of control samples from healthy donors and cancer patients. Sequenced by immunoSEQ multiplex PCR; TCRdb stores in-frame clones only, minus some. The repertoire consists of about 150,000 clones, with approximately 96% occurring once and the leading ten covering around 6.1%. This chain joins TRBV7-9 and TRBJ1-2; D might be TRBD1 (5 bases). Sequencing was carried out using blood. The source is a middle-aged man in good health. CDR3 nucleotide sequence: TGTGCCAGCAGCCAACAGGAAAACTATGGCTACACCTTC. Protein sequence: CASSQQENYGYTF.